This TCR beta chain was obtained from a study of response to subunit inactivated influenza vaccine. General study points: Few additional T cells are recruited per seasonal influenza vaccination, authors suggested.

The V end lost 0 bases, the J end lost 7 bases, and 7 bases lay between the germline ends. This CDR3 spans 12 amino acids. TCRdb reanalysed the RT-PCR reads using MiXCR and keeps one entry per CDR3 protein. The table lists under 800,000 distinct CDR3 sequences, 14% of them singletons. With regard to this clonotype: The antigen remains unidentified.

The gene calls are TRBV12-3 or TRBV12-4 and TRBJ2-7; D is undetermined. This TCR was recovered from a man aged 45-60 years who received an inactivated influenza vaccine. The material sequenced was PBMCs from blood, taken 14 to 15 days before vaccination. DNA of the CDR3: TGTGCCAGCAGTTTAGCCGGCATTGAGCAGTACTTC. Translation: CASSLAGIEQYF.